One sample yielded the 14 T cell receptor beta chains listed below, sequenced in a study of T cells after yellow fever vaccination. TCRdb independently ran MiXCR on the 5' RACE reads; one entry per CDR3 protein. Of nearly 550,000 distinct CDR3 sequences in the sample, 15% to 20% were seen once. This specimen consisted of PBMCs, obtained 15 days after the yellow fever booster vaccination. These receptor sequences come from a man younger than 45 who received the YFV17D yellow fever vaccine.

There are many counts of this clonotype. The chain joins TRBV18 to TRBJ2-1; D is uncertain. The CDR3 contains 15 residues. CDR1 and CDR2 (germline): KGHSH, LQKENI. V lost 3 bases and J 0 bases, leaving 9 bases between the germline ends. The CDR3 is CASSPLSSSYNEQFF. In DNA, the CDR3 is TGTGCCAGCTCACCGCTAAGTAGCTCCTACAATGAGCAGTTCTTC.

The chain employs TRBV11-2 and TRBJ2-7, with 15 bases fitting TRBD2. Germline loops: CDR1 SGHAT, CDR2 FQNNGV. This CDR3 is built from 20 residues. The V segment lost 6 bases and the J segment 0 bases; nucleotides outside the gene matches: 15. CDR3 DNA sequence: TGTGCCAGCAGAGACCAAAACGGGACTAGCGGGGGGATCAGCTCCTACGAGCAGTACTTC. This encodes CASRDQNGTSGGISSYEQYF. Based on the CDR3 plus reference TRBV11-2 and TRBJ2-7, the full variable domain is EAGVAQSPRYKIIEKRQSVAFWCNPISGHATLYWYQQILGQGPKLLIQFQNNGVVDDSQLPKDRFSAERLKGVDSTLKIQPAKLEDSAVYLCASRDQNGTSGGISSYEQYFGPGTRLTVT.

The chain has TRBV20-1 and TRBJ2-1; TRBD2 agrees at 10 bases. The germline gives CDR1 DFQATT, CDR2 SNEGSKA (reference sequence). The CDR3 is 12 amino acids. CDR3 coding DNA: TGCACTCCGGGACTAGCGACCAATGAGCAGTTCTTC. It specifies CTPGLATNEQFF.

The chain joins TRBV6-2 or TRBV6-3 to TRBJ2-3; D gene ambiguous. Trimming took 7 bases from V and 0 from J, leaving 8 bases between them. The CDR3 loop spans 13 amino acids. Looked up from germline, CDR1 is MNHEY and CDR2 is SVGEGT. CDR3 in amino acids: CASKGGSTDTQYF. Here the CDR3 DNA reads TGTGCCAGCAAAGGTGGGAGCACAGATACGCAGTATTTT.

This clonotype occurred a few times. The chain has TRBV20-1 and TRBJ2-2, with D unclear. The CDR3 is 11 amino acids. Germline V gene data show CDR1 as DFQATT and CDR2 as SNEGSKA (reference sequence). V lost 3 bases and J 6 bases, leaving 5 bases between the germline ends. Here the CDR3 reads CSARAAGELFF. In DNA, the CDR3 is TGCAGTGCTAGGGCGGCCGGGGAGCTGTTTTTT.

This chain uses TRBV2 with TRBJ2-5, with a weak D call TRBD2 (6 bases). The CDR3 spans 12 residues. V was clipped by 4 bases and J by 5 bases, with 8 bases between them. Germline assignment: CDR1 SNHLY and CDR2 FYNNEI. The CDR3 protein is CASSVLAETQYF. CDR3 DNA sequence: TGTGCCAGCAGTGTTCTAGCGGAGACCCAGTACTTC.

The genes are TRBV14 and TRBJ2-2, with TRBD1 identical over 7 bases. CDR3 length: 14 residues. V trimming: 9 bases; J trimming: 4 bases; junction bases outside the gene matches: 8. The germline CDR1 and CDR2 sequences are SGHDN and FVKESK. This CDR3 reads CASQRTGPTGELFF. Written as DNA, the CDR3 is TGTGCCAGTCAGCGGACAGGACCCACCGGGGAGCTGTTTTTT.

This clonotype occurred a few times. DNA for the CDR3: TGTGCCAGCAGCGCGACTAGCACAGATACGCAGTATTTT. It is translated as CASSATSTDTQYF. The rearrangement uses TRBV7-8 and TRBJ2-3; D gene ambiguous. The germline V gene has CDR1 SGHVS and CDR2 FQNEAQ. The CDR3 consists of 13 residues. Trimming took 5 bases from V and 0 from J, leaving 6 bases between them. The variable domain in full, with the rest retrieved from reference TRBV7-8 and TRBJ2-3, is GAGVSQSPRYKVAKRGQDVALRCDPISGHVSLFWYQQALGQGPEFLTYFQNEAQLDKSGLPSDRFFAERPEGSVSTLKIQRTQQEDSAVYLCASSATSTDTQYFGPGTRLTVL.

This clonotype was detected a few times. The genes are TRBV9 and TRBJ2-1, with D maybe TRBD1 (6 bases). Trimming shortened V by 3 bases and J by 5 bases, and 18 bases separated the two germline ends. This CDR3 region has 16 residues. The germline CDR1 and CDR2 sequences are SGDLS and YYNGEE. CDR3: CASSAVSSRDNNEQFF. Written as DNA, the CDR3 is TGTGCCAGCAGCGCCGTTAGCTCTCGGGACAACAATGAGCAGTTCTTC.

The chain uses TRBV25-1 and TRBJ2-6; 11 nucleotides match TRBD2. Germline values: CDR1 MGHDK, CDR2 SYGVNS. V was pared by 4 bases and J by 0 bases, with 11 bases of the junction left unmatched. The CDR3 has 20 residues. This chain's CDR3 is CASSGLSTSGKSSGANVLTF. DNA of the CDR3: TGTGCCAGCAGTGGCCTTTCGACTAGCGGGAAAAGCTCTGGGGCCAACGTCCTGACTTTC.

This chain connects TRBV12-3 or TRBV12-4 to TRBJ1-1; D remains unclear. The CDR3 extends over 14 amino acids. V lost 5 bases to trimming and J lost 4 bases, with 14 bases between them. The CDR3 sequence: CASSPEGLGTEAFF. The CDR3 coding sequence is TGTGCCAGCAGTCCAGAAGGCCTGGGCACTGAAGCTTTCTTT.

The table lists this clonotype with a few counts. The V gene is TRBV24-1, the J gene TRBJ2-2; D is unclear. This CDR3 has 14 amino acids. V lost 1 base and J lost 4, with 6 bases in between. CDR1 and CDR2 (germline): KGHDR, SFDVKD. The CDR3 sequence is CATSDFGSTGELFF. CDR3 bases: TGTGCCACCAGTGATTTCGGATCCACCGGGGAGCTGTTTTTT.

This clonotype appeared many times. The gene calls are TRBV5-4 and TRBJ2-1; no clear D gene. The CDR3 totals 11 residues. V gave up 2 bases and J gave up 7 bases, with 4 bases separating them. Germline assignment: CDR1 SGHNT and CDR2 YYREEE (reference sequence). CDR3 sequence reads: CASSFMNEQFF. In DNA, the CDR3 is TGTGCCAGCAGCTTTATGAATGAGCAGTTCTTC. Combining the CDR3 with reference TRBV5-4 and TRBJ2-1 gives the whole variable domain ETGVTQSPTHLIKTRGQQVTLRCSSQSGHNTVSWYQQALGQGPQFIFQYYREEENGRGNFPPRFSGLQFPNYSSELNVNALELDDSALYLCASSFMNEQFFGPGTRLTVL.

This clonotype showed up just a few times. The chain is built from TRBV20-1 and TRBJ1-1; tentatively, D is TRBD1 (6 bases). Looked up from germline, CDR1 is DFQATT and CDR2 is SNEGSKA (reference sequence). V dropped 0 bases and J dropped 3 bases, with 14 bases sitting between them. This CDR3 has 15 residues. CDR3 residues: CSARDSRGADTEAFF. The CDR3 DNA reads TGCAGTGCTAGAGATAGCAGGGGCGCGGACACTGAAGCTTTCTTT.